Included here is one T cell receptor (beta chain) sequence, with context. The data derive from a study of blood T cell repertoires in COVID-19. Study as a whole: COVID-19 samples from acute and convalescent phases originated in the United States, Italy and Spain. Sample material is recorded as cDNA or gDNA derived from T cells, B-cell-depleted T cells, or PBMCs.

Some clones are missing from TCRdb's copy, which holds only in-frame ones; the method was immunoSEQ multiplex PCR. The sample holds roughly 670,000 clones; around 90% are singletons and the top ten take over 0.2%. Germline V gene sequence: CDR1 SQVTM, CDR2 ANQGSEA. V trimming: 8 bases; J trimming: 3 bases; junction bases outside the gene matches: 5. The CDR3 loop spans 12 amino acids. The genes are TRBV29-1 and TRBJ1-2; 8 bases align to TRBD1. This receptor was obtained from a young woman with acute or convalescent COVID-19. The material sequenced was peripheral blood. CDR3 sequence: CSSLQGDYGYTF. The DNA of the CDR3 is TGCAGCTCATTACAGGGGGACTATGGCTACACCTTC.